This T cell receptor beta chain was obtained from a study of blood T cell repertoires in COVID-19. About the study: Sites in the United States, Italy and Spain provided acute and convalescent COVID-19 samples. PBMCs, B-cell-depleted T cells, or T cells provided the cDNA or gDNA that made up the material.

Original methodology: Amplification of reference gene primers was used by the study to estimate nucleated cell counts. Clones were read by immunoSEQ multiplex PCR, and TCRdb kept only the in-frame ones, dropping some. D and trimming come from the DNA, and the V and J calls and clone size come from that table. The repertoire holds over 150,000 clones, with 80% to 90% as singletons. V trimming: 5 bases; J trimming: 7 bases; junction bases outside the gene matches: 1. Germline-derived CDR1 and CDR2 are KGHSH and LQKENI. The CDR3 runs to 11 residues. This sequence originates from a middle-aged man with acute or convalescent COVID-19. Sequenced input: peripheral blood. The chain uses TRBV18 and TRBJ2-7, with 8 bases lining up with TRBD2. CDR3 sequence reads: CASSSGGEQYF. CDR3 sequence (DNA): TGTGCCAGCTCATCGGGGGGGGAGCAGTACTTC.